This T cell receptor (beta chain) is from a study of blood T cell repertoires in COVID-19. The CDR3 consists of 13 residues. Germline V gene sequence: CDR1 MNHEY, CDR2 SVGAGI. Trimming shortened V by 0 bases and J by 2 bases, and 5 bases separated the two germline ends. The protocol was immunoSEQ multiplex PCR, while the TCRdb copy is restricted to in-frame clones and leaves out a portion. The sample lists fewer than 400,000 clones; around 85% were seen once. With regard to this clone: Within the sample, other DNA sequences also encode this same CDR3.

This receptor was obtained from a woman aged 18-29 years with acute or convalescent COVID-19. The sequenced sample consisted of peripheral blood. The chain carries TRBV6-5 and TRBJ2-7, with TRBD1 as a possible D gene (5 bases). The CDR3 DNA is TGTGCCAGCAGTTACTCCAGGGCCTACGAGCAGTACTTC. Its protein is CASSYSRAYEQYF.